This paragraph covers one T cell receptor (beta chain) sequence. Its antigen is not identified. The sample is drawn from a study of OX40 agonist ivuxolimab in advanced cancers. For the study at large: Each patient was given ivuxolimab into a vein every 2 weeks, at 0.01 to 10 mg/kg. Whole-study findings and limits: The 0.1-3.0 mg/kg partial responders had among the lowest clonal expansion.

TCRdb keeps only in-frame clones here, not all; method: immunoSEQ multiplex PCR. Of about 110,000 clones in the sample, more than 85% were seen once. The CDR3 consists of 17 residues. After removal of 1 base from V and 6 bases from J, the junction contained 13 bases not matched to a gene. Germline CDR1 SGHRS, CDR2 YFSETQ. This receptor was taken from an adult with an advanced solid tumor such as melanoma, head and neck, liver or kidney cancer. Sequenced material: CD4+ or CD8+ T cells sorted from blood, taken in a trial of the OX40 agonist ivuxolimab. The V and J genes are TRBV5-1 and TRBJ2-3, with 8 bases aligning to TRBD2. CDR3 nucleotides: TGCGCCAGCAGCTTGTCTGCGGGACTAGATGGGTCGGATACGCAGTATTTT. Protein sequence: CASSLSAGLDGSDTQYF.